Included here is one T cell receptor beta chain sequence, with context. The sample comes from a study of cytomegalovirus exposure and HLA in healthy donors. The PCR contained 60 Vbeta and 13 Jbeta primers. Clones were read by immunoSEQ multiplex PCR, and TCRdb kept only the in-frame ones, dropping some. The sample table sets out about 41,000 clones. The CDR3 sequence is 13 residues long. CDR1 is MGHDK, CDR2 SYGVNS, per germline. Trimming shortened V by 5 bases and J by 6 bases, and 8 bases separated the two germline ends. The material sequenced was PBMCs. The sequence was obtained from a man aged 25-45 years in good health and CMV-seronegative. The gene calls are TRBV25-1 and TRBJ1-6, with D possibly being TRBD1 (6 bases). CDR3 DNA: TGTGCCAGCAGTCTAGGGGGTAATTCACCCCTCCACTTT. This sequence encodes CASSLGGNSPLHF.